A single sample gave rise to the 15 T cell receptor beta chains below, sequenced in a study of radiation and T cells in renal cell carcinoma. Sample time point: blood 2 weeks post-SBRT. Treatment: 15 Gy SBRT to primary tumor, nephrectomy 4 weeks later. Sequencing was performed with immunoSEQ multiplex PCR; in TCRdb, only in-frame clones are kept and a portion is missing. The table records about 49,000 clones, 80% of them present only once. The sequences come from blood, collected from a patient whose treatment included radiotherapy and nephrectomy. The source is a woman in her sixties or seventies with renal cell carcinoma.

The chain combines TRBV6-5 with TRBJ2-4; 12 bases line up with TRBD1. The V gene's germline CDR1 is MNHEY and CDR2 SVGAGI. Losses at the gene ends were 4 bases for V and 0 bases for J; bases not matched to a gene: 1. The CDR3 covers 16 residues. The CDR3 nucleotides read TGTGCCAGCAGTTGGGGACAGGGGGCAGCCAAAAACATTCAGTACTTC. It translates to CASSWGQGAAKNIQYF.

This clone has just a few counts. The chain has TRBV19 and TRBJ1-1, with a possible D match to TRBD1 (5 bases). Germline V CDR1 and CDR2: LNHDA, SQIVND (reference sequence). The ends were cut back, 4 bases at V and 0 bases at J, with 6 bases in the middle. CDR3 size: 13 residues. CDR3 region: CASSTTVNTEAFF. In DNA, the CDR3 is TGTGCCAGTAGTACGACAGTGAACACTGAAGCTTTCTTT.

This chain joins TRBV19 and TRBJ2-1; 7 bases line up with TRBD1. The CDR3 contains 15 residues. Germline V gives CDR1 LNHDA, CDR2 SQIVND (reference sequence). V trimming: 6 bases; J trimming: 4 bases; junction bases outside the gene matches: 9. CDR3: CASSRTGSQYNEQFF. DNA for the CDR3: TGTGCCAGTAGCCGGACAGGCAGTCAGTACAATGAGCAGTTCTTC.

The J gene is TRBJ2-5, the V gene TRBV14; D perhaps matches TRBD1 (6 bases). This CDR3 comprises 15 residues. The V gene's germline CDR1 is SGHDN and CDR2 FVKESK. V lost 1 base to trimming and J lost 5 bases, with 14 bases between them. The CDR3 loop is CASSQAQGLGETQYF. Written as DNA, the CDR3 is TGTGCCAGCAGCCAAGCGCAGGGGTTGGGGGAGACCCAGTACTTC.

The V and J genes are TRBV4-2 and TRBJ1-4; D is perhaps TRBD1 (6 bases). The germline CDR1 and CDR2 sequences are LGHNA and YNFKEQ. This CDR3 spans 17 amino acids. Trimming shortened V by 0 bases and J by 0 bases, and 11 bases separated the two germline ends. The CDR3 region is CASSQDGGGATNEKLFF. The CDR3 DNA reads as TGTGCCAGCAGCCAAGATGGTGGGGGCGCAACTAATGAAAAACTGTTTTTT.

This rearrangement joins TRBV28 to TRBJ2-7, with D possibly being TRBD1 or TRBD2 (5 bases each). In germline, CDR1 is MDHEN, CDR2 SYDVKM. This CDR3 spans 12 amino acids. V was trimmed by 6 bases and J by 6 bases, leaving 12 bases between them. The CDR3 loop reads CASRRGHGEQYF. The DNA for the CDR3 is TGTGCCAGCAGGAGGGGCCACGGCGAGCAGTACTTC.

This chain links TRBV11-2 with TRBJ2-7; the match to TRBD2 covers 8 bases. The CDR3 totals 14 residues. Germline values: CDR1 SGHAT, CDR2 FQNNGV. J lost 3 bases, V lost 1 base, and 2 bases had no gene match. CDR3 nucleotides: TGTGCCAGCAGCTTAGGGCTAGCGGGCTACGAGCAGTACTTC. Protein product: CASSLGLAGYEQYF.

V is TRBV2 and J is TRBJ2-7, with 10 bases fitting TRBD1. The CDR3 has 16 amino acids. The V gene's germline CDR1 is SNHLY and CDR2 FYNNEI. The junction had 8 bases not matched to a gene; V was cut back by 2 bases and J by 4 bases. The CDR3 DNA follows: TGTGCCAGCAGTGAAACCGGGACAGGGGTTAGGTACGAGCAGTACTTC. Translated, it gives CASSETGTGVRYEQYF.

The V call is TRBV11-2, the J call TRBJ2-3; tentative D call: TRBD2 (5 bases). Looked up from germline, CDR1 is SGHAT and CDR2 is FQNNGV. V was shortened by 0 bases and J by 6 bases, with 7 bases between the two germline ends. This CDR3 is built from 13 residues. The CDR3 nucleotides read TGTGCCAGCAGCTTAGATCGGGGTGATACGCAGTATTTT. It codes for CASSLDRGDTQYF.

This sequence joins TRBV4-3 and TRBJ2-7; 8 nucleotides line up with TRBD2. J lost 7 bases, V lost 1 base, and 3 bases had no gene match. Germline V gives CDR1 LGHNA, CDR2 YSLEER. This CDR3 spans 13 amino acids. The CDR3 DNA is TGCGCCAGCAGCCAAGGACTAGCGAGGGAGCAGTACTTC. It encodes CASSQGLAREQYF.

The gene calls are TRBV18 and TRBJ1-4; D uncertain. Germline values: CDR1 KGHSH, CDR2 LQKENI. This CDR3 region has 16 residues. The V and J ends lost 1 base and 3 bases respectively, with 12 bases between them. The CDR3 DNA reads TGTGCCAGCTCACCACAGTCCATTTCTTCTAATGAAAAACTGTTTTTT. Protein product: CASSPQSISSNEKLFF.

The chain recombines TRBV4-2 with TRBJ2-1, with 9 bases aligning to TRBD2. Per germline, CDR1 LGHNA and CDR2 YNFKEQ. This CDR3 spans 16 amino acids. With 0 bases clipped from V and 2 bases from J, the junction kept 2 bases outside the gene matches. This CDR3 reads CASSQDLAGTYNEQFF. The CDR3 region has the DNA TGTGCCAGCAGCCAAGATCTAGCGGGAACCTACAATGAGCAGTTCTTC.

The chain couples TRBV30 to TRBJ2-3; the D is unclear. Trimming took off 2 bases at V and 6 bases at J, with 6 bases between the two ends. This CDR3 comprises 11 residues. CDR1 is GTSNPN, CDR2 SVGIG, per germline (reference sequence). In DNA form, the CDR3 reads TGTGCCTGGAGTAAAGGGGATACGCAGTATTTT. This translates into CAWSKGDTQYF.

This clone has only a few counts. The chain couples TRBV19 to TRBJ2-2, with D maybe TRBD2 (6 bases). The V and J ends lost 6 bases and 5 bases respectively, with 7 bases between them. The CDR3 totals 12 residues. Germline CDR1 and CDR2: LNHDA and SQIVND (reference sequence). The CDR3 spells CASREGTGELFF. Here the CDR3 DNA reads TGTGCCAGTAGGGAGGGGACCGGGGAGCTGTTTTTT.

The CDR3 nucleotides read TGTGCCAGCAGCTTATTCATACACACTGAAGCTTTCTTT. Translation gives CASSLFIHTEAFF. The chain combines TRBV11-2 with TRBJ1-1, with D hard to call. Germline V gene lookup returns CDR1 SGHAT and CDR2 FQNNGV. V lost 2 bases and J lost 3, with 7 bases in between. The CDR3 runs to 13 residues.